Below are 13 T cell receptor beta chains sequenced from a single sample in a study of blood T cell repertoires in COVID-19. Data came from immunoSEQ multiplex PCR; TCRdb stores just in-frame clones and leaves some out. The table has 150,000 to 200,000 clones, 70% to 90% seen once. The specimen sequenced was peripheral blood. These receptors were taken from a man between 60 and 75 years old with acute or convalescent COVID-19.

J is TRBJ1-2 and V is TRBV10-3; the D is unclear. With 1 base removed from V and 5 bases from J, the gap between germline ends came to 5 bases. The CDR3 runs to 12 residues. Germline V CDR1 and CDR2: ENHRY, SYGVKD. CDR3 sequence (DNA): TGTGCCATCAGTGAGTTCGGGTATGGCTACACCTTC. Amino acid sequence: CAISEFGYGYTF.

This chain joins TRBV18 and TRBJ2-4, with D possibly being TRBD2 (6 bases). This CDR3 region has 13 residues. Germline CDR1 reads KGHSH; CDR2 reads LQKENI. With 2 bases removed from V and 8 bases from J, the gap between germline ends came to 10 bases. The CDR3 DNA reads TGTGCCAGCTCACCATCCAGGGAGGACATTCAGTACTTC. It is translated as CASSPSREDIQYF.

Here the CDR3 reads CASSAGTGDNQPQHF. In nucleotides, the CDR3 is TGTGCCAGCAGCGCCGGGACAGGGGACAATCAGCCCCAGCATTTT. V is TRBV7-9 and J is TRBJ1-5, with 10 bases aligning to TRBD1. The CDR3 runs to 15 residues. Unmatched junction bases numbered 4, after V lost 5 bases and J lost 3 bases. Per the germline V gene, CDR1 is SEHNR and CDR2 is FQNEAQ (reference sequence).

V usage is TRBV7-2 and J usage is TRBJ2-5, with a tentative D call TRBD1 (6 bases). This CDR3 is 14 amino acids long. Germline V gene lookup returns CDR1 SGHTA and CDR2 FQGNSA. V gave up 5 bases and J gave up 4 bases, with 14 bases separating them. The CDR3 nucleotides are TGTGCCAGCAGCCTTTTACAGGGAAGAGAGACCCAGTACTTC. Translation: CASSLLQGRETQYF.

The chain couples TRBV30 to TRBJ1-5; TRBD1 agrees at 10 bases. With 1 base clipped from V and 7 bases from J, the junction kept 4 bases outside the gene matches. Germline V CDR1 and CDR2: GTSNPN, SVGIG (reference sequence). The CDR3 is made up of 14 amino acids. The chain's CDR3 is CAWSGTGGRQPQHF. The CDR3 DNA reads TGTGCCTGGAGTGGGACAGGGGGTCGGCAGCCCCAGCATTTT.

The chain combines TRBV4-2 with TRBJ2-3; D is possibly TRBD2 (5 bases). The V gene lost 1 base and the J gene lost 2 bases, with 13 bases spanning the gap. The CDR3 consists of 16 residues. Germline CDR1 reads LGHNA; CDR2 reads YNFKEQ. Here the CDR3 reads CASSQASSGSTDTQYF. The CDR3 DNA follows: TGTGCCAGCAGCCAAGCGTCCTCGGGGTCCACAGATACGCAGTATTTT.

This clone was seen a few times. The chain employs TRBV18 and TRBJ1-2; 9 bases match TRBD1. This CDR3 has 15 residues. J gave up 7 bases and V 0 bases, and 6 bases lay outside the gene matches. Germline CDR1 reads KGHSH; CDR2 reads LQKENI. CDR3 nucleotides: TGTGCCAGCTCACCACCGATGGGACAGGGAGGTGGCTACACCTTC. This gives the protein CASSPPMGQGGGYTF.

The chain recombines TRBV6-6 with TRBJ1-1; D is unresolved. Germline CDR1 reads MNHNY; CDR2 reads SVGAGI (reference sequence). V was cut by 6 bases and J by 1 base, with 12 bases left in between. The CDR3 is made up of 14 amino acids. The DNA of the CDR3 is TGTGCCAGCAGCCAAGCGGGCGGGAACACTGAAGCTTTCTTT. It translates to CASSQAGGNTEAFF.

The chain is built from TRBV5-6 and TRBJ2-5, with 9 bases lining up with TRBD2. CDR1 is SGHDT and CDR2 is YYEEEE in the germline V gene. The CDR3 runs to 16 residues. The V gene end was trimmed by 4 bases and the J gene end by 1 base; junction bases not matched to a gene: 8. CDR3 sequence reads: CASSPPGLAGQETQYF. CDR3 nucleotides: TGTGCCAGCAGCCCTCCGGGACTAGCAGGCCAAGAGACCCAGTACTTC.

This rearrangement joins TRBV9 to TRBJ2-5; 8 bases line up with TRBD1. This CDR3 comprises 14 residues. The V gene end was trimmed by 4 bases and the J gene end by 5 bases; junction bases not matched to a gene: 7. CDR1 and CDR2 from the germline V gene are SGDLS and YYNGEE. In DNA form, the CDR3 reads TGTGCCAGCAGCCCGCCCGACAGGGGTGAGACCCAGTACTTC. Residues: CASSPPDRGETQYF.

This rearrangement joins TRBV12-3 or TRBV12-4 to TRBJ1-2; D remains ambiguous. V lost 3 bases to trimming and J lost 8 bases, with 13 bases between them. CDR3 length: 13 residues. In DNA, the CDR3 is TGTGCCAGCAGTTTGCTAATCCCAGGCGGCTACACCTTC. This encodes CASSLLIPGGYTF.

The CDR3 region is CASSFERPGYTF. In DNA, the CDR3 is TGTGCCAGCAGCTTCGAGCGCCCTGGCTACACCTTC. The gene calls are TRBV7-9 and TRBJ1-2, with no clear D. With 3 bases removed from V and 7 bases from J, the gap between germline ends came to 9 bases. Germline CDR1 SEHNR, CDR2 FQNEAQ (reference sequence). This CDR3 region has 12 residues. The complete variable domain, with remaining parts taken from reference TRBV7-9 and TRBJ1-2, reads DTGVSQNPRHKITKRGQNVTFRCDPISEHNRLYWYRQTLGQGPEFLTYFQNEAQLEKSRLLSDRFSAERPKGSFSTLEIQRTEQGDSAMYLCASSFERPGYTFGSGTRLTVV.

The CDR3 region is CASSEFSGRYTEAFF. The CDR3 DNA follows: TGTGCCAGCAGTGAATTTTCAGGGAGGTACACTGAAGCTTTCTTT. This rearrangement joins TRBV25-1 to TRBJ1-1; possible D gene TRBD1, 5 bases. Trimming cost V 1 base and J 3 bases, with 12 bases left between them. The CDR3 is made up of 15 amino acids. Looked up from germline, CDR1 is MGHDK and CDR2 is SYGVNS.